The clone carrying this T cell receptor (beta chain) was seen more than once but under ten times. Its target is not known. This specimen comes from a study of identical twins. Overall study findings and caveats: Among out-of-frame alpha sequences shared by twins, low generation probability occurred in excess.

TCRdb reanalysed the 5' RACE reads using MiXCR and keeps one entry per CDR3 protein. Counted here are 220,000 or so distinct CDR3 sequences, 5.5% to 8% occurring once; the ten biggest clones make up 3.6%. CDR1 and CDR2 (germline): SQVTM, ANQGSEA. The CDR3 contains 12 residues. V dropped 7 bases and J dropped 2; count of bases not matched to a gene: 5. The sample also formed part of further work on yellow fever vaccine responses in identical twins.

V usage is TRBV29-1 and J usage is TRBJ2-7; the match to TRBD2 covers 7 bases. Sequencing input: memory (CD45RO+) T cells sorted from blood. The TCR originated in a woman younger than 35 in good health. The CDR3 reads CSAGRGAYEQYF. For the CDR3, the DNA is TGCAGCGCCGGTCGGGGGGCCTACGAGCAGTACTTC.